This is a list of T cell receptor beta chains from one sample in a study of regulatory T cells in long-lasting Graves disease. Via MiXCR, TCRdb re-called the multiplex PCR reads, giving one row per CDR3 protein. Here the sample spans over 500,000 distinct CDR3 sequences, 15% to 20% being singletons. Another study also made use of these data, one on T cells in Graves' hyperthyroidism and ophthalmopathy.

Sequencing used peripheral blood mononuclear cells (PBMCs), obtained at new diagnosis, from a patient treated with antithyroid drugs. The receptors were sampled from a woman aged 25-40 years with Graves disease. CDR3s include the opening cysteine and the closing phenylalanine or tryptophan. The order of the fields is CDR3 DNA, CDR3 protein, clone size, V gene, J gene, D gene. The D gene is left open where the match is weak. A row's size may be missing; if present it is once, few, many or a size class.

TGCGCCAGCATCGGGACATTCTACGAGCAGTACTTC	CASIGTFYEQYF	.	TRBV10-2	TRBJ2-7	.
TGTGCCAGCAGAAGACAGGGGGGCAATCAGCCCCAGCATTTT	CASRRQGGNQPQHF	many	TRBV6-1	TRBJ1-5	TRBD1
TGCAGTGCTACTGGGACAGCGTCGCGCACAGATACGCAGTATTTT	CSATGTASRTDTQYF	.	TRBV20-1	TRBJ2-3	TRBD1
TGTGCCAGCAGCCAAGATACAAGGGCAGATACGCAGCATTTT	CASSQDTRADTQHF	.	TRBV7-2	TRBJ1-5	.
TGCGCCAGCAGATCAATGAGGGGCCTTCCCCATAGGAGAAAACTGTTTTTT	CASRSMRGLPHRRKLFF	few	TRBV5-1	TRBJ1-4	.
TGTGCCACCTTAGCGGGAGGTGGGAAAGATACGCAGTATTTT	CATLAGGGKDTQYF	many	TRBV28	TRBJ2-3	TRBD2
TGTGCCAGCAGCCGACAGGGGCTAGCCAAAAACATTCAGTACTTC	CASSRQGLAKNIQYF	.	TRBV7-3	TRBJ2-4	TRBD1
TGTGCCAGCACCCTCAGAGGATCAAGCGGGGTAAACACCGGGGAGCTGTTTTTT	CASTLRGSSGVNTGELFF	.	TRBV27	TRBJ2-2	TRBD2
TGCAGTGCTAGAATCAGCCGCGAGCAGTACTTC	CSARISREQYF	.	TRBV20-1	TRBJ2-7	.
TGTGCCAGCAGCCCCGGGCAGGAAATTCGGCAGTACTTC	CASSPGQEIRQYF	.	TRBV7-9	TRBJ2-7	.
TGCGCCAGCAGCTTGGTAGTGGGCCCCTCCTACGAGCAGTACTTC	CASSLVVGPSYEQYF	.	TRBV5-1	TRBJ2-7	.
TGTGCCACCAGTGGGTCCGTACATAGCAATCAGCCCCAGCATTTT	CATSGSVHSNQPQHF	.	TRBV24-1	TRBJ1-5	.
TGCGCCAGCAGCCAAGTGCAGACTAGCGACAACAATGAGCAGTTCTTC	CASSQVQTSDNNEQFF	.	TRBV4-1	TRBJ2-1	TRBD2
TGTGCCAGCAGTGGGACATTACAGGGCCTTGGAAACACCATATATTTT	CASSGTLQGLGNTIYF	many	TRBV12-3/TRBV12-4	TRBJ1-3	.
TGTGCCAGCAGCTTAGCGGGGACAGGGGCCTACGAGCAGTACTTC	CASSLAGTGAYEQYF	many	TRBV7-9	TRBJ2-7	TRBD1
TGCGCCAGCAGGGACCTGGGGGACTGCACTGAAGCTTTCTTT	CASRDLGDCTEAFF	many	TRBV10-1	TRBJ1-1	.
TGTGCCAGCAGTTTATTGGGTGTACGCCCGCAGTATTTT	CASSLLGVRPQYF	few	TRBV28	TRBJ2-3	.
TGTGCCACCAGTGACAGGGACTACAGCGCAGATACGCAGTATTTT	CATSDRDYSADTQYF	few	TRBV24-1	TRBJ2-3	TRBD2
TGTGCCAGCAGAGCTTTAGGGACTAGTCTACCCAATGAGCAGTTCTTC	CASRALGTSLPNEQFF	.	TRBV27	TRBJ2-1	TRBD2
TGTGCCATCAGTGGACAGGGGGCGGAGACCCAGTACTTC	CAISGQGAETQYF	.	TRBV10-3	TRBJ2-5	TRBD1
TGTGCCACCCTGGGTTCACAAGAGACCCAGTACTTC	CATLGSQETQYF	many	TRBV28	TRBJ2-5	.
TGTGCCAGCAGCGTAACGTGGACGGCTGAGCAGTACTTC	CASSVTWTAEQYF	few	TRBV9	TRBJ2-7	.
TGTGCCAGCAGCTTAGGTCGCAGCGGGGGGTACAATGAGCAGTTCTTC	CASSLGRSGGYNEQFF	.	TRBV7-9	TRBJ2-1	TRBD2
TGTGCCAGCAGTAGCCGGGACAAAACAGATACGCAGTATTTT	CASSSRDKTDTQYF	.	TRBV6-2/TRBV6-3	TRBJ2-3	.
TGTGCCTGGAGTGAGTGGAATTTGAGGAGCAATCAGCCCCAGCATTTT	CAWSEWNLRSNQPQHF	few	TRBV30	TRBJ1-5	.
TGCAGTGCGCCAATTAACGGACTCGGAACGTTCTTC	CSAPINGLGTFF	many	TRBV20-1	TRBJ2-1	.
TGTGCCAGCAGCTATGACACCGACTATGGCTACACCTTC	CASSYDTDYGYTF	.	TRBV7-2	TRBJ1-2	.
TGCGCCAGCAGCTTGTCCACAGTGGGCGGGAGTGAAAAACTGTTTTTT	CASSLSTVGGSEKLFF	few	TRBV5-1	TRBJ1-4	.
TGTGCCACCAGTGACCCGACTAGCGGCAATGAGCAGTTCTTC	CATSDPTSGNEQFF	.	TRBV24-1	TRBJ2-1	TRBD2
TGTGCCAGCAGCGCCCGACAGGGCTCCTACAATGAGCAGTTCTTC	CASSARQGSYNEQFF	.	TRBV9	TRBJ2-1	TRBD1
TGTGCCTGGAGTCCCCGGACAGGGAAGTATCAGCCCCAGCATTTT	CAWSPRTGKYQPQHF	.	TRBV30	TRBJ1-5	TRBD1
TGTGCCGGCAAGCGACAGGGGAGCAAAGGGACCTACGAGCAGTACTTC	CAGKRQGSKGTYEQYF	.	TRBV6-1	TRBJ2-7	TRBD1
TGCAGTGCTAGAGTAACAGGGTTTGGTCAGCCCCAGCATTTT	CSARVTGFGQPQHF	few	TRBV20-1	TRBJ1-5	.
TGTGCCACCAGACTCCTAGACACCGGGGAGCTGTTTTTT	CATRLLDTGELFF	few	TRBV10-3	TRBJ2-2	.
TGTGCCACGAGCTCAGGTTGGCAGGCAATGTTTCTCAATGAGCAGTTCTTC	CATSSGWQAMFLNEQFF	few	TRBV19	TRBJ2-1	.
TGTGCCAGCAGATGGGGGAGGGAGGGAGATACGCAGTATTTT	CASRWGREGDTQYF	many	TRBV27	TRBJ2-3	TRBD2
TGTGCCAGCAGTTCCAGACAGGGAGGAGGAAACACCATATATTTT	CASSSRQGGGNTIYF	few	TRBV12-3/TRBV12-4	TRBJ1-3	TRBD1
TGTGCCAGCGGCCTAACAGGGGCCCTGAACACTGAAGCTTTCTTT	CASGLTGALNTEAFF	many	TRBV11-2	TRBJ1-1	TRBD1
TGTGCCAGCAGCGCTAACAGGGTTTTGGGCTACACCTTC	CASSANRVLGYTF	few	TRBV7-2	TRBJ1-2	.
TGTGCCAGCAGTTCTAGCGGGAGGGCGGGAGAGACCCAGTACTTC	CASSSSGRAGETQYF	many	TRBV28	TRBJ2-5	TRBD2
TGTGCCAGTAGTAGAGGGACAGGGTTGGGCACTGAAGCTTTCTTT	CASSRGTGLGTEAFF	few	TRBV19	TRBJ1-1	TRBD1
TGTGCCAGTAGTCACCTCCAGGGACTAGCGGGAGAGTATGAGCAGTTCTTC	CASSHLQGLAGEYEQFF	.	TRBV19	TRBJ2-1	TRBD2
TGTGCCAGCAGCCCTCTATATCGGCCCTCAGAGACCCAGTACTTC	CASSPLYRPSETQYF	many	TRBV3-1	TRBJ2-5	.
TGTGCCAGCTCACCGGACGGAGAGACCCAGTACTTC	CASSPDGETQYF	.	TRBV18	TRBJ2-5	.
TGTGCCATCAGGGTAGCGGCGAGCGTCGGTGAGCAGTTCTTC	CAIRVAASVGEQFF	few	TRBV10-3	TRBJ2-1	.
TGTGCCAGCAGCTTCCGGACGGGAAACTCTGGAAACACCATATATTTT	CASSFRTGNSGNTIYF	few	TRBV7-9	TRBJ1-3	.
TGTGCCAGCGGCCGGTCATCAGCCTATGGCTACACCTTC	CASGRSSAYGYTF	many	TRBV6-1	TRBJ1-2	.
TGTGCCAGCAGTTCGACCGGGAGGTTGGAGACCCAGTACTTC	CASSSTGRLETQYF	many	TRBV12-3/TRBV12-4	TRBJ2-5	TRBD2
TGTGCCAGCAGCCAAGGGGCAGCCCAAGAGACCCAGTACTTC	CASSQGAAQETQYF	few	TRBV9	TRBJ2-5	.
TGTGCCAGCAGTGCCGGGACAGGGGGCTTTAGTAACTATGGCTACACCTTC	CASSAGTGGFSNYGYTF	many	TRBV28	TRBJ1-2	TRBD1
TGTGCCAGCAGCCAAGATAAAGGCACTAGCGGGTGGAATGAGCAGTTCTTC	CASSQDKGTSGWNEQFF	few	TRBV3-1	TRBJ2-1	TRBD2
TGTGCCTCCCGAGGGGTAGGGACCCAGTACTTC	CASRGVGTQYF	once	TRBV28	TRBJ2-5	.
TGTGCCAGCAGTTTGGGAGAGGTTCTAAGCACTGAAGCTTTCTTT	CASSLGEVLSTEAFF	.	TRBV12-3/TRBV12-4	TRBJ1-1	.
TGCAGTGCTAGCGCGACAGGGTTTGGTGGCTACACCTTC	CSASATGFGGYTF	many	TRBV20-1	TRBJ1-2	TRBD1
TGTGCCAGTAGGGTAGCGGGAGGGCCCGCAGATACGCAGTATTTT	CASRVAGGPADTQYF	.	TRBV19	TRBJ2-3	TRBD2
TGTGCCAGCAGTTCCTTGGAGACTAATGAAAAACTGTTTTTT	CASSSLETNEKLFF	many	TRBV12-3/TRBV12-4	TRBJ1-4	.
TGTGCCAGCAGCTACAGGGATGAAAAACTGTTTTTT	CASSYRDEKLFF	many	TRBV7-2	TRBJ1-4	.
TGTGCCAGCAGTTTAACGGCAGGGATCAACGAGCAGTTCTTC	CASSLTAGINEQFF	.	TRBV12-3/TRBV12-4	TRBJ2-1	.